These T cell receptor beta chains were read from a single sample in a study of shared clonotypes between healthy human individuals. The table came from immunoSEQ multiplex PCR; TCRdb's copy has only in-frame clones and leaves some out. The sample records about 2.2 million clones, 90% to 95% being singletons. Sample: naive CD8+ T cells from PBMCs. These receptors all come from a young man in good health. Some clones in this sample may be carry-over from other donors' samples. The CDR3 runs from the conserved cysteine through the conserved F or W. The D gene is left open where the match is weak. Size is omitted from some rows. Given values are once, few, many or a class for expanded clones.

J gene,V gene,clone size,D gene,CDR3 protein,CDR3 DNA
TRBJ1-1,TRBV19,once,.,CARKNGEGVVEAFF,TGTGCCAGAAAGAATGGGGAAGGGGTCGTTGAAGCTTTCTTT
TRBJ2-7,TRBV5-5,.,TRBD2,CASSFSGSASYEQYF,TGTGCCAGCAGCTTTAGCGGGAGTGCTTCCTACGAGCAGTACTTC
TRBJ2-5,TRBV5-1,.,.,CASSYPTEGYQETQYF,TGCGCCAGCAGCTATCCGACAGAGGGGTACCAAGAGACCCAGTACTTC
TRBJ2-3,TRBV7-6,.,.,CASSLPTDTQYF,TGTGCCAGCAGCCTCCCCACAGATACGCAGTATTTT
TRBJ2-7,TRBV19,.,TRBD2,CASSIDRLAGIYEQYF,TGTGCCAGTAGTATAGATAGACTAGCGGGAATCTACGAGCAGTACTTC
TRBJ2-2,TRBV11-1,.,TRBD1,CASSPGQGFSGELFF,TGTGCCAGCAGTCCGGGACAGGGGTTTTCCGGGGAGCTGTTTTTT
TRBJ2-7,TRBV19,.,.,CASSSPWGQYF,TGTGCCAGTAGTTCTCCTTGGGGGCAGTACTTC
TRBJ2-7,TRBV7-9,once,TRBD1,CASSSWDRVPHEQYF,TGTGCCAGCAGCTCCTGGGACAGGGTACCCCACGAGCAGTACTTC
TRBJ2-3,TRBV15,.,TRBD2,CATSRHTGTSSSDTQYF,TGTGCCACCAGCAGACATACCGGGACTAGCTCCTCAGATACGCAGTATTTT
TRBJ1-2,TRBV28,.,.,CASSRYSGGYTF,TGTGCCAGCAGTCGTTACTCGGGGGGCTACACCTTC
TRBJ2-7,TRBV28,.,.,CASSSEGESYEQYF,TGTGCCAGTTCTTCTGAGGGGGAGAGCTACGAGCAGTACTTC
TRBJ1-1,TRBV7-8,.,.,CASSFGLNTEAFF,TGTGCCAGCAGCTTTGGCCTGAACACTGAAGCTTTCTTT
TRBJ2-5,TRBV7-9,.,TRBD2,CASSPLLAGGSDQETQYF,TGTGCCAGCAGCCCCTTACTAGCGGGAGGGTCAGATCAAGAGACCCAGTACTTC
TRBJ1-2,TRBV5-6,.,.,CASSLPGPTVNYGYTF,TGTGCCAGCAGCTTGCCGGGACCGACCGTTAACTATGGCTACACCTTC
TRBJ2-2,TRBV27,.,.,CASTSTGELFF,TGTGCCAGCACCTCTACTGGGGAGCTGTTTTTT
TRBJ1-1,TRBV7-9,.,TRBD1,CASSWTGGGLMNTEAFF,TGTGCCAGCAGCTGGACAGGGGGTGGACTCATGAACACTGAAGCTTTCTTT
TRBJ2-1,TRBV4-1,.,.,CASSQDGELSYNEQFF,TGCGCCAGCAGCCAAGATGGGGAGCTCTCCTACAATGAGCAGTTCTTC
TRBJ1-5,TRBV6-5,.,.,CASSYSADSNQPQHF,TGTGCCAGCAGTTACTCCGCGGATAGCAATCAGCCCCAGCATTTT
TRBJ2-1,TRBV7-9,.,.,CASSLAIGANEQFF,TGTGCCAGCAGCTTAGCCATAGGGGCTAATGAGCAGTTCTTC
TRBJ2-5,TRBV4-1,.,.,CASSGNLGGGVETQYF,TGCGCCAGCAGCGGGAACTTGGGAGGCGGGGTTGAGACCCAGTACTTC
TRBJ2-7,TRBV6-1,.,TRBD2,CASSAPGGEAYEQYF,TGTGCCAGCAGTGCTCCCGGGGGGGAGGCCTACGAGCAGTACTTC
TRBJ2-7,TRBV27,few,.,CASSLSSMYEQYF,TGTGCCAGCAGTTTATCTAGTATGTACGAGCAGTACTTC
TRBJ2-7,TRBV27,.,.,CASSTSSYEQYF,TGTGCCAGCAGTACGAGCTCCTACGAGCAGTACTTC
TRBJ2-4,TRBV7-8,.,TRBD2,CASSLDWREGEIAKNIQYF,TGTGCCAGCAGCTTAGACTGGCGGGAGGGAGAGATAGCCAAAAACATTCAGTACTTC
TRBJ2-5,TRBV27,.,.,CASSFWRGRYQETQYF,TGTGCCAGCAGTTTCTGGCGGGGTCGGTACCAAGAGACCCAGTACTTC
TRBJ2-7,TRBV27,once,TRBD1,CASSFSDRGAREQYF,TGTGCCAGCAGTTTTTCCGACAGGGGGGCCCGGGAGCAGTACTTC
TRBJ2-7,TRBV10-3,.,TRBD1,CAISESARGTGGEQYF,TGTGCCATCAGTGAGTCCGCAAGAGGGACAGGGGGCGAGCAGTACTTC
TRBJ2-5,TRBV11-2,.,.,CASSLGPQTQYF,TGTGCCAGCAGCTTAGGACCCCAAACCCAGTACTTC
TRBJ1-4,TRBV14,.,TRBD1,CASSRTGGQKKLFF,TGTGCCAGCAGCCGGACAGGGGGCCAGAAAAAACTGTTTTTT
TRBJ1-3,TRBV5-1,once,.,CASRAGPGSGNTIYF,TGCGCCAGCAGAGCAGGGCCTGGAAGTGGAAACACCATATATTTT